Each of the 8 T cell receptor beta chains below was sequenced from the same sample in a study of T cells in localized non-small cell lung cancer (dated by TCRdb to 2020 to 2021). The library relied on the immunoSEQ multiplex PCR assay. What TCRdb holds here is the immuneACCESS table cut down to in-frame rearrangements. Part of the clones is not present; checked against another copy, under half of the missing clones reflect an unresolved V gene, and the others are unexplained. This sample holds about 19,000 clones; approximately 83% were observed only once. Of the sample, approximately 24% falls within the top ten clones. Sequenced material: peripheral blood, taken before any cancer treatment. The receptors come from an older female donor with stage I lung adenocarcinoma.

The gene calls are TRBV6-6 and TRBJ2-7, with TRBD1 matching 9 bases. Germline V gene lookup returns CDR1 MNHNY and CDR2 SVGAGI (reference sequence). This CDR3 has 14 amino acids. V was pared by 5 bases and J by 6 bases, with 8 bases of the junction left unmatched. CDR3 residues: CASSPGQGFVEQYF. The CDR3 DNA follows: TGTGCCAGCAGTCCGGGACAGGGTTTCGTCGAGCAGTACTTC.

The gene calls are TRBV27 and TRBJ2-2; D might be TRBD2 (6 bases). V lost 3 bases, J lost 0 bases, and 14 bases lay in between. There are 17 residues in the CDR3. Germline V gives CDR1 MNHEY, CDR2 SMNVEV (reference sequence). CDR3 nucleotide sequence: TGTGCCAGCAGTTTGGGGGGTTCTCGGGCGAACACCGGGGAGCTGTTTTTT. It yields the protein CASSLGGSRANTGELFF.

V is TRBV5-6 and J is TRBJ2-1; unclear D gene. The CDR3 has 16 residues. V lost 0 bases to trimming and J lost 0 bases, with 10 bases between them. Per germline, CDR1 SGHDT and CDR2 YYEEEE. Here the CDR3 reads CASSLATGSSYNEQFF. DNA of the CDR3: TGTGCCAGCAGCTTGGCCACGGGTAGCTCCTACAATGAGCAGTTCTTC.

J is TRBJ2-2 and V is TRBV18, with D possibly matching TRBD2 (5 bases). This CDR3 is 15 amino acids long. Trimming took off 1 base at V and 0 bases at J, with 6 bases between the two ends. CDR1 is KGHSH and CDR2 is LQKENI in the germline V gene. CDR3 loop: CASSPQGANTGELFF. The CDR3 bases are TGTGCCAGCTCACCACAGGGAGCGAACACCGGGGAGCTGTTTTTT. The full variable domain, rest sourced from reference TRBV18 and TRBJ2-2, is NAGVMQNPRHLVRRRGQEARLRCSPMKGHSHVYWYRQLPEEGLKFMVYLQKENIIDESGMPKERFSAEFPKEGPSILRIQQVVRGDSAAYFCASSPQGANTGELFFGEGSRLTVL.

The chain carries TRBV10-3 and TRBJ2-1; no definite D call. CDR3 size: 16 residues. The germline V gene encodes CDR1 ENHRY and CDR2 SYGVKD. Trimming removed 2 bases from V and 4 bases from J, with 15 bases in between. The CDR3 DNA sequence: TGTGCCATCAGTGAGCACGAAGAGAGAGGATACAATGAGCAGTTCTTC. This sequence encodes CAISEHEERGYNEQFF.

The genes are TRBV2 and TRBJ1-4; unclear D gene. The germline CDR1 and CDR2 sequences are SNHLY and FYNNEI. The CDR3 contains 11 residues. Deletions cut 2 bases from V and 8 bases from J, with 3 bases between. The CDR3 reads CASSEWEKLFF. As DNA, the CDR3 is TGTGCCAGCAGTGAATGGGAAAAACTGTTTTTT.

The V and J genes are TRBV6-6 and TRBJ1-6; 9 nucleotides align to TRBD1. V lost 6 bases to trimming and J lost 10 bases; unmatched junction nucleotides: 10. CDR3 length: 15 amino acids. The germline gives CDR1 MNHNY, CDR2 SVGAGI (reference sequence). The CDR3 loop reads CASSFTGGAISPLHF. CDR3 bases: TGTGCCAGCAGCTTCACAGGGGGCGCTATCTCACCCCTCCACTTT.

The chain recombines TRBV7-3 with TRBJ1-6, with no clear D. Trimming left V 4 bases short and J 4 bases short, with 11 bases between. CDR3 length: 15 residues. Per the germline V gene, CDR1 is SGHTA and CDR2 is FQGTGA. The CDR3 reads CASSSGSLYNSPLHF. CDR3 coding DNA: TGTGCCAGCAGCTCCGGATCACTGTATAATTCACCCCTCCACTTT.